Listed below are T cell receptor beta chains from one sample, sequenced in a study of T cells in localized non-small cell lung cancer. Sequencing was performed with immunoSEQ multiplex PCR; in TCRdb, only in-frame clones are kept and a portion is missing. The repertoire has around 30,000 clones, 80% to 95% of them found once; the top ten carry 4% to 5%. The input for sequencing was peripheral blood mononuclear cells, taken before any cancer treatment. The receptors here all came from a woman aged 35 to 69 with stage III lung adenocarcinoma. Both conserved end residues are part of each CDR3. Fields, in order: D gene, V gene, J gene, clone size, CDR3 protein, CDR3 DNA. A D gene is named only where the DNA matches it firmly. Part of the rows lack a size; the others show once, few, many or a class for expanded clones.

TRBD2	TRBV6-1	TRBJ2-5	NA	CASSERGAPYF	TGTGCCAGCAGTGAGCGGGGGGCCCCGTACTTC
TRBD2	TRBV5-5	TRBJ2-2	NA	CASYVSGGVNTGELFF	TGTGCGAGCTACGTTTCTGGGGGGGTGAACACCGGGGAGCTGTTTTTT
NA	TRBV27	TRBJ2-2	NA	CASSLGASTGELFF	TGTGCCAGCAGTTTGGGGGCTTCCACCGGGGAGCTGTTTTTT
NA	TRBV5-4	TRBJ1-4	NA	CASSFRNEKLFF	TGTGCCAGCAGCTTCCGGAATGAAAAACTGTTTTTT
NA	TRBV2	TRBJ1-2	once	CASRWAQAGYGYTF	TGTGCCAGCAGATGGGCCCAAGCGGGCTATGGCTACACCTTC
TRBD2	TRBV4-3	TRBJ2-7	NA	CASSQGLAGTSYEQYF	TGCGCCAGCAGCCAAGGACTAGCGGGAACCTCCTACGAGCAGTACTTC
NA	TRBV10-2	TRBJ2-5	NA	CASSEGNRAETQYF	TGCGCCAGCAGTGAGGGGAATAGAGCAGAGACCCAGTACTTC
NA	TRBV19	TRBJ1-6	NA	CASSIGQSSSPLHF	TGTGCCAGTAGTATAGGGCAGTCGAGTTCACCCCTCCACTTT
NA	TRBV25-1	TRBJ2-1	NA	CASGDSDNEQFF	TGTGCCAGCGGGGACTCGGACAATGAGCAGTTCTTC
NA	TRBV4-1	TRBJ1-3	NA	CASSQDQRSGNTIYF	TGCGCCAGCAGCCAAGACCAGCGCTCTGGAAACACCATATATTTT
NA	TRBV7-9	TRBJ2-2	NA	CASSPGTLNTGELFF	TGTGCCAGCAGCCCCGGGACATTGAACACCGGGGAGCTGTTTTTT
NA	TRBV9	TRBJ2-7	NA	CASSVDPHRLHEQYF	TGTGCCAGCAGCGTGGACCCGCACAGGTTGCACGAGCAGTACTTC
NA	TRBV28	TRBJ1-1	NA	CASSSLPRGRGTEAFF	TGTGCCAGCAGTTCTCTCCCGCGGGGAAGAGGCACTGAAGCTTTCTTT